This T cell receptor beta chain originates from a study of T cell repertoires in cytomegalovirus infection. Overall study context: Public TCR beta signatures indicated both CMV infection and matching HLA type. Study observations and caveats: The response measured ex vivo was dominated by TCR beta clonotypes (HLA-C-restricted and CMV-specific). Public TCR beta family frequency separated CMV-and-HLA carriers, including in an independent cohort.

Each CDR3 protein is one row after TCRdb ran MiXCR on the reads. The sample carries 200,000 or so distinct CDR3 sequences, approximately 28% recorded once. The CDR3 is 15 amino acids. Losses at the gene ends were 6 bases for V and 3 bases for J; bases not matched to a gene: 7. For this clonotype: What it recognizes is unknown.

The chain combines TRBV12-3 or TRBV12-4 with TRBJ1-5, with 8 bases identical to TRBD1. The sample consisted of PBMCs. The clonotype was recovered from a human donor in good health (CMV status not recorded). Some clones in this sample may be carry-over from other donors' samples. CDR3: CASSRGQGNNQPQHF. DNA of the CDR3: TGTGCCAGCAGCCGCGGACAGGGAAACAATCAGCCCCAGCATTTT.